These 10 T cell receptor beta chains were sequenced from one sample in a study of shared clonotypes between healthy human individuals. Assay: immunoSEQ multiplex PCR; the TCRdb copy retains only in-frame clones and omits some. The table lists 800,000 or so clones, approximately 97% of them singletons. CD45RO-negative CD8 cells positively selected for CCR7 made up the naive population, which excluded terminally differentiated effector memory CD45RA+ cells. Sequencing used naive CD8+ T cells sorted from blood. The receptors come from a man in his thirties or forties in good health.

The chain is built from TRBV15 and TRBJ2-7, with 7 positions matching TRBD1. Germline V gene data show CDR1 as LNHNV and CDR2 as YYDKDF (reference sequence). Germline trimming cut 6 bases from V and 0 bases from J; bases unmatched to any gene: 5. The CDR3 length is 14 residues. The CDR3 here is CATRPTGSSYEQYF. Written as DNA, the CDR3 is TGTGCCACCAGACCGACAGGGTCCTCCTACGAGCAGTACTTC.

Here the CDR3 reads CASSWDSTYNEQFF. The CDR3 coding sequence is TGTGCCAGTAGTTGGGACTCAACCTACAATGAGCAGTTCTTC. This chain links TRBV19 with TRBJ2-1; a weak D match, TRBD2 (6 bases). The CDR3 runs 14 residues. Trimming stripped 5 bases from V and 2 bases from J, with 10 bases between. CDR1 is LNHDA, CDR2 SQIVND, per germline (reference sequence).

This chain links TRBV5-4 with TRBJ2-7; tentatively, D is TRBD1 (5 bases). Trimming stripped 6 bases from V and 5 bases from J, with 15 bases between. The CDR3 consists of 13 residues. In germline, CDR1 is SGHNT, CDR2 YYREEE (reference sequence). The CDR3 reads CASKWAQGNEQYF. CDR3 coding DNA: TGTGCCAGCAAGTGGGCCCAGGGTAACGAGCAGTACTTC.

This sequence joins TRBV13 and TRBJ2-1; 7 bases are shared with TRBD2. The junction had 8 bases not matched to a gene; V was cut back by 2 bases and J by 7 bases. The CDR3 is made up of 15 amino acids. Per germline, CDR1 PRHDT and CDR2 FYEKMQ (reference sequence). Written as DNA, the CDR3 is TGTGCCAGCAGCTTAATCAGCGGGAATCGGAATGAGCAGTTCTTC. Translation gives CASSLISGNRNEQFF.

The chain couples TRBV12-5 to TRBJ2-3, with 7 nucleotides matching TRBD2. CDR3 length: 15 residues. The germline V gene has CDR1 LGHNT and CDR2 FRNRAP. Trimming took 1 base from V and 1 from J; bases not matched to a gene: 2. The CDR3 nucleotides are TGTGCTAGTGGTTTGGGTACTAGCGGCACAGATACGCAGTATTTT. Translation gives CASGLGTSGTDTQYF.

This clone was detected only once. The CDR3 DNA reads as TGTGCCAGCAGCGTTAATGCGGGATACTCCTACGAGCAGTACTTC. It codes for CASSVNAGYSYEQYF. The chain employs TRBV9 and TRBJ2-7; TRBD2 is a possible D gene (6 bases). With 2 bases removed from V and 0 bases from J, the gap between germline ends came to 12 bases. Germline values: CDR1 SGDLS, CDR2 YYNGEE. The CDR3 runs 15 residues.

Comment on this clone: Other DNA variants within this sample encode the same CDR3. The rearrangement links TRBV27 to TRBJ2-7; weak D call: TRBD2 (6 bases). Trimming stripped 5 bases from V and 6 bases from J, with 11 bases between. This CDR3 spans 12 amino acids. Germline CDR1 and CDR2: MNHEY and SMNVEV (reference sequence). The chain's CDR3 is CASSPPGGEQYF. DNA of the CDR3: TGTGCCAGCAGTCCCCCCGGGGGCGAGCAGTACTTC.

This chain connects TRBV28 to TRBJ1-5, with D perhaps TRBD1 (5 bases). Trimming took 2 bases from V and 5 from J, leaving 13 bases between them. From germline, CDR1 is MDHEN and CDR2 SYDVKM. This CDR3 is 15 amino acids long. The CDR3 DNA reads as TGTGCCAGCAGTTTAAACATCGAGACAGATCAGCCCCAGCATTTT. Amino acid sequence: CASSLNIETDQPQHF.

Details on this clone: The germline gene is not matched at one end of the junction; a read error may be the cause. The rearrangement links TRBV7-9 to TRBJ2-7, with TRBD2 identical over 9 bases. From germline, CDR1 is SEHNR and CDR2 FQNEAQ (reference sequence). The CDR3 spans 16 residues. The DNA for the CDR3 is TGTGCCAGCAGCCCCCAGCTAGCGGGATCGTCCTTCGAGCAGTACTTC. Amino acids: CASSPQLAGSSFEQYF. The full variable domain, with the rest looked up from reference TRBV7-9 and TRBJ2-7, is DTGVSQNPRHKITKRGQNVTFRCDPISEHNRLYWYRQTLGQGPEFLTYFQNEAQLEKSRLLSDRFSAERPKGSFSTLEIQRTEQGDSAMYLCASSPQLAGSSFEQYFGPGTRLTVT.

The chain joins TRBV2 to TRBJ2-7; no firm D call. Between the trimmed V and J ends, which lost 7 bases and 0 bases, there was a span of 13 bases. CDR3 length: 14 residues. Per the germline V gene, CDR1 is SNHLY and CDR2 is FYNNEI. This CDR3 is CASIRLQNSYEQYF. CDR3 coding DNA: TGTGCCAGCATTAGGCTGCAGAACTCCTACGAGCAGTACTTC.